This T cell receptor beta chain was obtained from a study of blood T cell repertoires in COVID-19. Source study methods: Amplified reference gene primers provided the basis for estimating nucleated cell counts. The assay was immunoSEQ multiplex PCR, and TCRdb's table has in-frame clones only and misses some. D and trimming come from the DNA, and the V and J calls and clone size come from that table. The table includes around 140,000 clones, around 86% detected once. The CDR3 contains 13 residues. Germline V gives CDR1 SEHNR, CDR2 FQNEAQ (reference sequence). The ends lost 8 bases at V and 6 bases at J; junction bases unmatched: 6.

Sequencing was done on a sample of peripheral blood. The clonotype originates from a woman aged 55-75 years with active or convalescent COVID-19. The chain recombines TRBV7-9 with TRBJ1-5; TRBD1 matches 8 bases. CDR3 sequence: CASGGQEGQPQHF. As DNA, the CDR3 is TGTGCCAGCGGGGGACAGGAAGGTCAGCCCCAGCATTTT.